The present entry profiles one T cell receptor (beta chain) with its context. Its antigen is still unknown. The protocol was immunoSEQ multiplex PCR, while the TCRdb copy is restricted to in-frame clones and leaves out a portion. Of 60,000 to 80,000 clones in the sample, about four fifths were seen once. Time point noted: blood 2 weeks post-SBRT. Treatment here: 15 Gy SBRT to primary tumor, nephrectomy 4 weeks later. Radiation-treated patients gave blood at baseline, week 2 and week 4. This renal cell carcinoma was of the clear cell type. The data were obtained in a study of radiation and T cells in renal cell carcinoma. Study information: Nephrectomy followed 15 Gy stereotactic body radiation by 4 weeks.

Germline loops: CDR1 SQVTM, CDR2 ANQGSEA. J lost 8 bases, V lost 6 bases, and 15 bases had no gene match. The CDR3 length is 14 residues. Study observations and caveats: From baseline, blood top tumor clonotypes peaked at 2 weeks post-radiation.

The material was blood, obtained from a patient whose treatment included radiotherapy and nephrectomy. The TCR comes from a man in his 60s with renal cell carcinoma. The chain employs TRBV29-1 and TRBJ1-2, with 7 bases lining up with TRBD1. CDR3: CSVGGGQPGMGYTF. CDR3 DNA sequence: TGCAGCGTCGGTGGGGGACAGCCCGGAATGGGCTACACCTTC. The full variable domain, rest sourced from reference TRBV29-1 and TRBJ1-2, is SAVISQKPSRDICQRGTSLTIQCQVDSQVTMMFWYRQQPGQSLTLIATANQGSEATYESGFVIDKFPISRPNLTFSTLTVSNMSPEDSSIYLCSVGGGQPGMGYTFGSGTRLTVV.